A selection of T cell receptor beta chains follows, all from one sample in a study of response to subunit inactivated influenza vaccine. In TCRdb, the RT-PCR reads were re-called with MiXCR into one record per CDR3 protein. The profile shows hundreds of thousands of distinct CDR3 sequences, around 8% of them singletons. This sample comprised PBMCs from blood, obtained about 23 months after vaccination. Receptor source: a man aged 50-75 years who received an inactivated influenza vaccine. CDR3s include the opening cysteine and the closing phenylalanine or tryptophan. The D gene is left open where the match is weak. Clone size is stated in some rows and not others, as once, few, many or a class when expanded.

J: TRBJ1-4
V: TRBV28
D: .
size: few
CDR3: CASSSPPTGLANEKLFF
DNA: TGTGCCAGCAGTTCCCCCCCCACAGGGCTTGCTAATGAAAAACTGTTTTTT

J: TRBJ1-4
V: TRBV5-1
D: .
size: few
CDR3: CASSDSPATNEKLFF
DNA: TGCGCCAGCAGCGACAGTCCTGCAACTAATGAAAAACTGTTTTTT

J: TRBJ1-3
V: TRBV20-1
D: .
size: many
CDR3: CSAPSGTAGNTIYF
DNA: TGCAGTGCGCCTTCCGGGACGGCTGGAAACACCATATATTTT

J: TRBJ2-1
V: TRBV6-1
D: TRBD2
size: few
CDR3: CASSISGTASYEQFF
DNA: TGTGCCAGCAGTATTAGCGGGACCGCTTCGTATGAGCAGTTCTTC

J: TRBJ1-1
V: TRBV27
D: .
size: many
CDR3: CASSFLGPSEAFF
DNA: TGTGCCAGCAGTTTCCTAGGGCCGAGTGAAGCTTTCTTT

J: TRBJ2-7
V: TRBV9
D: .
size: .
CDR3: CASSVEADSSYEQYF
DNA: TGTGCCAGCAGCGTAGAAGCGGACAGCTCCTACGAGCAGTACTTC

J: TRBJ1-2
V: TRBV20-1
D: TRBD1
size: few
CDR3: CSAPRGQGNYGYTF
DNA: TGCAGTGCGCCTCGTGGACAGGGGAACTATGGCTACACCTTC

J: TRBJ2-3
V: TRBV5-4
D: .
size: .
CDR3: CASSSGQSSITDTQYF
DNA: TGTGCCAGCAGCTCTGGCCAATCGTCTATCACAGATACGCAGTATTTT

J: TRBJ2-2
V: TRBV29-1
D: TRBD2
size: .
CDR3: CRVGLAGGPHTGELFF
DNA: TGCCGCGTGGGACTAGCGGGAGGGCCCCACACCGGGGAGCTGTTTTTT

J: TRBJ2-1
V: TRBV7-8
D: TRBD1
size: .
CDR3: CASRTTGGWEQDEQFF
DNA: TGTGCCAGCAGGACGACAGGGGGCTGGGAACAAGATGAGCAGTTCTTC

J: TRBJ2-2
V: TRBV7-2
D: .
size: few
CDR3: CASSPLRRPNTGELFF
DNA: TGTGCCAGCAGCCCCCTGCGGCGACCGAACACCGGGGAGCTGTTTTTT

J: TRBJ1-2
V: TRBV12-3/TRBV12-4
D: .
size: few
CDR3: CASTPTLIDGYTF
DNA: TGTGCCAGCACCCCAACCCTTATCGATGGCTACACCTTC

J: TRBJ2-7
V: TRBV20-1
D: TRBD1
size: few
CDR3: CSASARGSYEQYF
DNA: TGCAGTGCTAGTGCCAGGGGGTCCTACGAGCAGTACTTC

J: TRBJ1-1
V: TRBV5-1
D: .
size: few
CDR3: CASSLDRESKAFF
DNA: TGCGCCAGCAGCTTGGATAGAGAGTCCAAAGCTTTCTTT